This TCR beta chain was observed in a study of blood T cell repertoires in COVID-19. The protocol was immunoSEQ multiplex PCR, while the TCRdb copy is restricted to in-frame clones and leaves out a portion. The table has about 160,000 clones, about 92% seen once; the top ten hold about 5.3%. The CDR3 has 16 amino acids. Germline CDR1 reads LGHNA; CDR2 reads YSLEER. V lost 0 bases to trimming and J lost 5 bases, with 17 bases between them. This rearrangement joins TRBV4-3 to TRBJ2-7; possibly TRBD2 for D (5 bases). This sequence originates from a man aged 25 to 40 with COVID-19, enrolled during active disease. The sequenced material came from peripheral blood. The CDR3 nucleotides read TGCGCCAGCAGCCAAGACCCGGGCGAGGGTTCCCACGAGCAGTACTTC. It translates to CASSQDPGEGSHEQYF.